This is a list of T cell receptor beta chains from one sample in a study of blood T cells in healthy people across ages. TCRdb re-called the 5' RACE reads through MiXCR, storing one row per CDR3 protein. The profile shows some 640,000 distinct CDR3 sequences, approximately 30% of them singletons. The specimen sequenced was blood. The source is a woman aged 80 or over in good health. The CDR3 runs from the conserved cysteine through the conserved F or W. Each record gives: D gene, clone size, CDR3 length, V gene, J gene, CDR3 protein, CDR3 DNA. A D gene is named only where the DNA matches it firmly. Not every row has a clone size; where given, it reads once, few, many or a size class.

NA	NA	15	TRBV3-1	TRBJ2-7	CASSQGSWQPYEQYF	TGTGCCAGCAGCCAAGGAAGTTGGCAGCCCTACGAGCAGTACTTC
TRBD1	NA	15	TRBV6-2/TRBV6-3	TRBJ2-3	CASSQGQGGTDTQYF	TGTGCCAGCAGTCAGGGACAGGGGGGCACAGATACGCAGTATTTT
NA	NA	16	TRBV3-1	TRBJ2-2	CASSPSVQSWGGELFF	TGTGCCAGCAGCCCCAGCGTACAGTCCTGGGGCGGGGAGCTGTTTTTT
NA	many	15	TRBV5-1	TRBJ2-7	CASSLGYGQAYEQYF	TGCGCCAGCAGCTTGGGGTACGGTCAAGCCTACGAGCAGTACTTC
TRBD1	NA	15	TRBV4-1	TRBJ1-2	CASSQPDRGGYGYTF	TGCGCCAGCAGCCAACCTGACAGGGGGGGCTATGGCTACACCTTC
TRBD1	NA	16	TRBV7-2	TRBJ1-2	CASSWQGQGGYYGYTF	TGTGCCAGCAGCTGGCAGGGACAGGGAGGGTACTATGGCTACACCTTC
TRBD2	NA	15	TRBV28	TRBJ2-1	CASSLLLTSGGEQFF	TGTGCCAGCAGTTTGCTCCTTACTAGCGGAGGTGAGCAGTTCTTC
NA	NA	15	TRBV6-5	TRBJ1-4	CASSYLDSRNEKLFF	TGTGCCAGCAGTTACCTTGACAGTCGTAATGAAAAACTGTTTTTT
NA	NA	15	TRBV12-3/TRBV12-4	TRBJ2-6	CASSRDGSGANVLTF	TGTGCCAGCAGCAGGGACGGCTCTGGGGCCAACGTCCTGACTTTC
NA	NA	14	TRBV2	TRBJ2-5	CASSQGGVYGTQYF	TGTGCCAGCAGTCAAGGGGGGGTGTACGGGACCCAGTACTTC
NA	many	13	TRBV7-6	TRBJ1-1	CASSLATGREAFF	TGTGCCAGCAGCTTAGCTACAGGACGAGAAGCTTTCTTT
NA	many	15	TRBV10-3	TRBJ1-5	CAISGGGRDSQPQHF	TGTGCCATCAGTGGGGGGGGGCGCGATAGCCAGCCCCAGCATTTT
NA	many	16	TRBV6-6	TRBJ1-2	CASSHREGGLSYGYTF	TGTGCCAGCAGCCACAGGGAGGGGGGCTTGTCTTATGGCTACACCTTC
NA	many	13	TRBV29-1	TRBJ1-5	CSVGGGLNQPQHF	TGCAGCGTTGGGGGCGGACTTAATCAGCCCCAGCATTTT
TRBD1	many	15	TRBV7-9	TRBJ2-5	CASSLGGTAQQTQYF	TGTGCCAGCAGCTTAGGGGGGACAGCCCAGCAGACCCAGTACTTC
TRBD2	many	14	TRBV7-3	TRBJ2-3	CASSFLAGVDTQYF	TGTGCCAGCAGCTTCCTAGCGGGGGTAGATACGCAGTATTTT
NA	few	15	TRBV28	TRBJ1-2	CASSSPDRPRPGYTF	TGTGCCAGCAGTTCCCCGGACCGCCCTCGCCCAGGCTACACCTTC
NA	many	16	TRBV4-1	TRBJ1-6	CASTTGVSSYNSPLHF	TGCGCCAGCACGACGGGGGTGAGCTCCTATAATTCACCCCTCCACTTT
TRBD2	once	18	TRBV11-2	TRBJ2-2	CASSPRLAGAINTGELFF	TGTGCCAGCAGCCCCAGACTAGCGGGGGCCATAAACACCGGGGAGCTGTTTTTT
NA	NA	14	TRBV6-5	TRBJ1-2	CASSYREFHYGYTF	TGTGCCAGCAGTTACCGGGAATTTCACTATGGCTACACCTTC
NA	NA	11	TRBV12-3/TRBV12-4	TRBJ2-7	CAGGSENEQYF	TGTGCCGGCGGTTCAGAGAACGAGCAGTACTTC
TRBD2	once	14	TRBV5-1	TRBJ2-1	CASSFGGRAGEQFF	TGCGCCAGCAGCTTCGGCGGGAGGGCCGGTGAGCAGTTCTTC
NA	once	16	TRBV5-1	TRBJ1-6	CASSLSTGASNSPLHF	TGCGCCAGCAGCTTGTCCACAGGAGCTAGTAATTCACCCCTCCACTTT
TRBD2	many	16	TRBV20-1	TRBJ2-5	CSARDPASGEQETQYF	TGCAGTGCTAGAGATCCGGCTAGCGGGGAACAAGAGACCCAGTACTTC
NA	NA	15	TRBV12-3/TRBV12-4	TRBJ1-2	CASSPVGGASAGYTF	TGTGCCAGCAGTCCGGTGGGTGGGGCATCCGCTGGCTACACCTTC
NA	NA	15	TRBV21-1	TRBJ2-1	CASSGRDREGNEQFF	TGTGCCAGCAGCGGGCGGGACAGGGAGGGCAATGAGCAGTTCTTC
NA	many	11	TRBV20-1	TRBJ1-4	CSASNGEKLFF	TGCAGTGCTAGCAACGGGGAAAAACTGTTTTTT
TRBD1	many	15	TRBV7-3	TRBJ1-2	CASSSLGQGSGGYTF	TGTGCCAGCAGCTCACTGGGACAGGGTTCCGGTGGCTACACCTTC
TRBD2	NA	18	TRBV20-1	TRBJ2-1	CSASQTPRASGRAHEQFF	TGCAGTGCTTCCCAGACCCCGAGGGCTAGCGGGAGGGCCCATGAGCAGTTCTTC
TRBD1	many	13	TRBV6-1	TRBJ2-3	CASTGQVGDTQYF	TGTGCCAGCACGGGACAGGTAGGAGATACGCAGTATTTT
NA	many	15	TRBV6-6	TRBJ1-1	CASSPQASQGSEAFF	TGTGCCAGCAGCCCCCAGGCGTCCCAGGGGTCTGAAGCTTTCTTT
NA	many	14	TRBV7-9	TRBJ2-5	CASSPDGPQETQYF	TGTGCCAGCAGCCCTGACGGGCCCCAAGAGACCCAGTACTTC
NA	NA	13	TRBV20-1	TRBJ2-2	CSAGLIVGGELFF	TGCAGTGCTGGCCTCATCGTCGGCGGGGAGCTGTTTTTT
TRBD2	NA	17	TRBV7-2	TRBJ2-2	CASSWGPSGSNTGELFF	TGTGCCAGCAGCTGGGGCCCTAGCGGGTCGAACACCGGGGAGCTGTTTTTT
NA	NA	13	TRBV21-1	TRBJ2-5	CASSRFREETQYF	TGTGCCAGCAGCAGGTTCAGGGAAGAGACCCAGTACTTC
NA	few	14	TRBV5-1	TRBJ2-1	CASSLDVGGSEQFF	TGCGCCAGCAGCTTGGACGTGGGGGGCAGTGAGCAGTTCTTC
TRBD1	many	14	TRBV7-2	TRBJ1-2	CASSFAGGAEGYTF	TGTGCCAGCAGCTTTGCAGGGGGCGCGGAAGGCTACACCTTC
TRBD2	NA	15	TRBV20-1	TRBJ2-3	CSARNLAGSTDTQYF	TGCAGTGCTAGAAATCTAGCGGGGTCCACAGATACGCAGTATTTT